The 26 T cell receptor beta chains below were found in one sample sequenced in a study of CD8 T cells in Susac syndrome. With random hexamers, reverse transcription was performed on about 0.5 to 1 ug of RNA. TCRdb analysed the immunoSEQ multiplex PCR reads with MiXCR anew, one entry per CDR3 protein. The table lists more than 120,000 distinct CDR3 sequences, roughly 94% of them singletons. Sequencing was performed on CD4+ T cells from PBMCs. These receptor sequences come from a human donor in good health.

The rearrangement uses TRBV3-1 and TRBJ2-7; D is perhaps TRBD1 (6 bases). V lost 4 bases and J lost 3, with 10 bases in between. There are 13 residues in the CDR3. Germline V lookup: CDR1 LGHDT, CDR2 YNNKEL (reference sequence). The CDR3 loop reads CASSLGHIYEQYF. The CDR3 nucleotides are TGTGCCAGCAGCCTGGGACATATCTACGAGCAGTACTTC.

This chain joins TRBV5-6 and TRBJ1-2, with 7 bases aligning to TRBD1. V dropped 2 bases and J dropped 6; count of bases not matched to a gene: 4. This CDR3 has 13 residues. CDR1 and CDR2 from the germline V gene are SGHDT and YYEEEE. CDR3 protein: CASSLDRADGYTF. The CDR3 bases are TGTGCCAGCAGCTTAGACAGGGCTGATGGCTACACCTTC.

The CDR3 coding sequence is TGTGCCAGGTCCCAGGAATCGAACACTGAAGCTTTCTTT. This translates into CARSQESNTEAFF. V gene TRBV27 combines with J gene TRBJ1-1; D gene unclear. CDR1 and CDR2 (germline): MNHEY, SMNVEV (reference sequence). The CDR3 loop spans 13 amino acids. Trimming shortened V by 9 bases and J by 1 base, and 12 bases separated the two germline ends.

The CDR3 loop is CAWSLTRTSAYNEQFF. DNA of the CDR3: TGTGCCTGGAGTCTTACTCGGACTAGCGCTTACAATGAGCAGTTCTTC. The V gene is TRBV30, the J gene TRBJ2-1; TRBD2 aligns across 9 bases. The CDR3 contains 16 residues. V lost 2 bases to trimming and J lost 4 bases; unmatched junction nucleotides: 9. The germline V gene has CDR1 GTSNPN and CDR2 SVGIG (reference sequence).

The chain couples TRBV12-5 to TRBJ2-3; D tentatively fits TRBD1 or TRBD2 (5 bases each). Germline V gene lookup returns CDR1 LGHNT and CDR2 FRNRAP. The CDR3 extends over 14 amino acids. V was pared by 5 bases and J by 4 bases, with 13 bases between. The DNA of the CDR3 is TGTGCTAGTGGTCCGGGACCCAGCTCAGATACGCAGTATTTT. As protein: CASGPGPSSDTQYF.

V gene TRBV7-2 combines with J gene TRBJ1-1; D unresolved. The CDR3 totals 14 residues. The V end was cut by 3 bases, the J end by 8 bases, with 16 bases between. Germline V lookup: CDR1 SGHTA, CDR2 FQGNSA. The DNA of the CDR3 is TGTGCCAGCAGCTTCACGGCCGGGTCCCGAGAAGCTTTCTTT. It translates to CASSFTAGSREAFF.

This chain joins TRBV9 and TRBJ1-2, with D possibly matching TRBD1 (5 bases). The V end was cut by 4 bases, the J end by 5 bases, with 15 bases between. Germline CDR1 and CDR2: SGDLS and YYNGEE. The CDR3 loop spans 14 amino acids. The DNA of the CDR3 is TGTGCCAGCAGCCCAGGACATATAACATATGGCTACACCTTC. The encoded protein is CASSPGHITYGYTF.

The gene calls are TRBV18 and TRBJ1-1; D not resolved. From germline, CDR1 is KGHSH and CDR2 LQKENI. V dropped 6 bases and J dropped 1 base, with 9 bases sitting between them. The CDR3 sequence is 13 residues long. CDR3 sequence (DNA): TGTGCCAGCTCGCCGCCTACGAACACTGAAGCTTTCTTT. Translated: CASSPPTNTEAFF.

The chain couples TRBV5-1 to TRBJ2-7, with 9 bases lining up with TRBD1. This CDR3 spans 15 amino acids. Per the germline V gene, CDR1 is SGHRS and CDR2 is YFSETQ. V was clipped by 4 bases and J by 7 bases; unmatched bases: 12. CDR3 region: CASSLSRDRVGEQYF. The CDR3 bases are TGCGCCAGCAGCCTGTCCCGGGACAGGGTTGGGGAGCAGTACTTC.

The CDR3 bases are TGTGCCAGCAGCATGACTAGCGGGAGCATTAATGAGCAGTTCTTC. Its protein product is CASSMTSGSINEQFF. This chain joins TRBV7-2 and TRBJ2-1; 12 nucleotides line up with TRBD2. Germline V gene lookup returns CDR1 SGHTA and CDR2 FQGNSA. This CDR3 is built from 15 residues. The V and J ends lost 5 bases and 7 bases, in that order; junction bases with no gene match: 6.

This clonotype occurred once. The CDR3 nucleotides are TGTGCCAGCAGCTCACGGACTAGCGGGAGTTCCAACACCGGGGAGCTGTTTTTT. Encoded protein: CASSSRTSGSSNTGELFF. The chain couples TRBV7-9 to TRBJ2-2; TRBD2 agrees at 13 bases. CDR1 is SEHNR and CDR2 is FQNEAQ in the germline V gene (reference sequence). Trimming cost V 4 bases and J 2 bases; bases outside gene matches: 7. This CDR3 has 18 residues. Using reference TRBV7-9 and TRBJ2-2 for the parts outside the CDR3, the full variable domain is DTGVSQNPRHKITKRGQNVTFRCDPISEHNRLYWYRQTLGQGPEFLTYFQNEAQLEKSRLLSDRFSAERPKGSFSTLEIQRTEQGDSAMYLCASSSRTSGSSNTGELFFGEGSRLTVL.

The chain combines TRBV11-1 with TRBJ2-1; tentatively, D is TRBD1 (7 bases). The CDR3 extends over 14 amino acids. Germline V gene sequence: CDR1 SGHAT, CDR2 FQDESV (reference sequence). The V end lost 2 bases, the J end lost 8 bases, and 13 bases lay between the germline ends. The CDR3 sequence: CASSLLPRGDEQFF. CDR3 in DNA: TGTGCCAGCAGCTTACTTCCCAGGGGGGATGAGCAGTTCTTC.

CDR3 sequence reads: CASSLGLPGEKLFF. The DNA for the CDR3 is TGTGCCAGCAGTTTAGGCCTCCCGGGTGAAAAACTGTTTTTT. The rearrangement uses TRBV12-3 or TRBV12-4 and TRBJ1-4; D unclear. The CDR3 consists of 14 residues. V was shortened by 1 base and J by 7 bases, with 10 bases between the two germline ends.

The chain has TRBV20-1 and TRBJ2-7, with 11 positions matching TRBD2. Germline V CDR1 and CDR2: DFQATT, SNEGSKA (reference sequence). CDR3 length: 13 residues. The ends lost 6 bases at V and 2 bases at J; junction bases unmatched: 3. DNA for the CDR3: TGCAGTGCAGAACTAGCGGGGGCCTACGAGCAGTACTTC. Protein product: CSAELAGAYEQYF.

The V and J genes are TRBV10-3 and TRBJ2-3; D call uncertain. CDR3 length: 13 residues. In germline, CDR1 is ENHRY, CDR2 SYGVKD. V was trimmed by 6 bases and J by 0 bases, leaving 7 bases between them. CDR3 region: CAISEYSTDTQYF. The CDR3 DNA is TGTGCCATCAGCGAATATAGCACAGATACGCAGTATTTT.

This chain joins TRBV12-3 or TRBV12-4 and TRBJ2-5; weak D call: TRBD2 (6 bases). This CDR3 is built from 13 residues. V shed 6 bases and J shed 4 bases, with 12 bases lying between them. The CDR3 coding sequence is TGTGCCAGCAGACTCCACGGGGGAGAGACCCAGTACTTC. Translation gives CASRLHGGETQYF.

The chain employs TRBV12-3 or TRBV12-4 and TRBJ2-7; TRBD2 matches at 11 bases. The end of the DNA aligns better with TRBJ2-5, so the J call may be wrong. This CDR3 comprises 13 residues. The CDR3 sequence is CASSTGTSGTQYF. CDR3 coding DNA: TGTGCCAGCAGCACCGGGACTAGCGGGACCCAGTACTTC.

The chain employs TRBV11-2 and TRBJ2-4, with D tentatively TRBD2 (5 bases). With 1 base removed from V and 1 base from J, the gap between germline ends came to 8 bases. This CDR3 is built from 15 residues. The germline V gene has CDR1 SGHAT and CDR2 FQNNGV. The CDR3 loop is CASSLAPGAKNIQYF. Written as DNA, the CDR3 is TGTGCCAGCAGCTTAGCCCCGGGGGCCAAAAACATTCAGTACTTC.

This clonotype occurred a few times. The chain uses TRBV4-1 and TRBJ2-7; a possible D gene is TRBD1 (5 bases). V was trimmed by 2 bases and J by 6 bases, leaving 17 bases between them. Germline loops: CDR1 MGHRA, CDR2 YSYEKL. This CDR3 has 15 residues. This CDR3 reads CASSQLSGALGEQYF. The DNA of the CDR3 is TGCGCCAGCAGCCAATTATCTGGGGCCTTGGGCGAGCAGTACTTC.

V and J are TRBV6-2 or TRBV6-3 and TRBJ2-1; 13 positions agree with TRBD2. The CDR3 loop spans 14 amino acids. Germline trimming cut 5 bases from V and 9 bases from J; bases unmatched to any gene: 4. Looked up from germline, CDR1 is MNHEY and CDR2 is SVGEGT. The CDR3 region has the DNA TGTGCCAGCAGTAGGACTAGCGGGAGCGGTGAGCAGTTCTTC. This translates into CASSRTSGSGEQFF.

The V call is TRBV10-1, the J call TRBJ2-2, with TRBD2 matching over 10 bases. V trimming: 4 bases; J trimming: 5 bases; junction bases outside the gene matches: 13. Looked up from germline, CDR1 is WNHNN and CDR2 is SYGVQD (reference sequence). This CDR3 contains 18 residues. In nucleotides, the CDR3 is TGCGCCAGCAGTGGGGAGCGAGCGGGAGGGCCGAGGACCGGGGAGCTGTTTTTT. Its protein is CASSGERAGGPRTGELFF.

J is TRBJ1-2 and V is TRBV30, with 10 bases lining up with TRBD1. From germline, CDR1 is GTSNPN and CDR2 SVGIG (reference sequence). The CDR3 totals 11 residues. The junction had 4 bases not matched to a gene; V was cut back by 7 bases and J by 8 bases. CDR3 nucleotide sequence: TGTGCCTCCGGGACAGGGGACGGCTACACCTTC. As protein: CASGTGDGYTF.

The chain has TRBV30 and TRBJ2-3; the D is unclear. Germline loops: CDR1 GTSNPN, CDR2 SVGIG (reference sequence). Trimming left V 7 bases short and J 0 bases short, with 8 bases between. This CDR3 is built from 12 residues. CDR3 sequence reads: CAFGWSTDTQYF. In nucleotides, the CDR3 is TGTGCCTTCGGATGGAGCACAGATACGCAGTATTTT.

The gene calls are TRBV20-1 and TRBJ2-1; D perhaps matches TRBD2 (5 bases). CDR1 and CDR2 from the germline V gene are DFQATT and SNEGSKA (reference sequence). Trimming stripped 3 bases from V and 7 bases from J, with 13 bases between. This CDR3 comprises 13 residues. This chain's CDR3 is CSASGSHRNEQFF. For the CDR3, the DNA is TGCAGTGCTAGTGGGAGTCATAGAAATGAGCAGTTCTTC.

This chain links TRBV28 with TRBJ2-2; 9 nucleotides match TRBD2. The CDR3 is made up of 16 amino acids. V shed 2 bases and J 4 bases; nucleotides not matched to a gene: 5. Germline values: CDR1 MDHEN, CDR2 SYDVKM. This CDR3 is CASSLGAGGSTGELFF. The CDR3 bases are TGTGCCAGCAGTTTAGGAGCGGGAGGTTCCACCGGGGAGCTGTTTTTT.

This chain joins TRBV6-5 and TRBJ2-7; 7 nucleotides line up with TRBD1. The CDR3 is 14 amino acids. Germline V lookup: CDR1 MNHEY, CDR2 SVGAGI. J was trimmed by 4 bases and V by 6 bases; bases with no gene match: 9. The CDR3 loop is CASRRTGIMYEQYF. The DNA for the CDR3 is TGTGCCAGCAGGCGGACAGGAATCATGTACGAGCAGTACTTC.